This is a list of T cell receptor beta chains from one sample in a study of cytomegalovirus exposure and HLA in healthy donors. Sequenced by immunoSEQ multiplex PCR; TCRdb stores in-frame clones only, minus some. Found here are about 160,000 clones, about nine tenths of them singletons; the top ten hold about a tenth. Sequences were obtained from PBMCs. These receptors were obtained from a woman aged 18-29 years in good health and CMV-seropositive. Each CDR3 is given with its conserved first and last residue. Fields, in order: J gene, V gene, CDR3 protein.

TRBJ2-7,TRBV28,CASIPAGRYEQYF
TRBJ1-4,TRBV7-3,CASSPAIGDSREKLFF
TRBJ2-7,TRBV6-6,CASSTGQGSYEQYF
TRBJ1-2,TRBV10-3,CAITRTGEDYGYTF
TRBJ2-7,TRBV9,CASSVGQGAYEQYF
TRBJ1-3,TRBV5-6,CASSHGPRNTIYF
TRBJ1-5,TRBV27,CASSIVPGQPQHF
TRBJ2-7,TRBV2,CASRGAGFAYEQYF
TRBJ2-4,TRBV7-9,CASSNDRKNIQYF
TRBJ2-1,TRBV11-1,CASSLGPDEQFF
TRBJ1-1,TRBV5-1,CASSSRENTEAFF
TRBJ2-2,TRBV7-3,CASSLLQTGTGTGELFF
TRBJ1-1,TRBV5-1,CASSLAFTTNTEAFF
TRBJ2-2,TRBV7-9,CASSTSGVAITGELFF
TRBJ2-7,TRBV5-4,CASSLRQGVNEQYF
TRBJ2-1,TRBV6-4,CASPTSGDYNEQFF
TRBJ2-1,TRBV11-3,CASSYRQGSGANEQFF
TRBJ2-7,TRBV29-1,CSVIQGRQYF
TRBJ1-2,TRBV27,CASSQGLQGRPLF
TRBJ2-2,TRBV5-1,CASSLDGTSRLELFF
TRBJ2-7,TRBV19,CASNEGLAGVYEQYF
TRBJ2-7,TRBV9,CASSVATGSPYEQYF
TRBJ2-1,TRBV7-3,CASSLTGGFDNEQFF
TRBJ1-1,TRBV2,CASMPDSNTEAFF
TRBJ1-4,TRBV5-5,CASSLESGQNEKLFF
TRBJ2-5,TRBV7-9,CASSPGGGQETQYF
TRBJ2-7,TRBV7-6,CASSLAGTGIYEQYF
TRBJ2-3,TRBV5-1,CASSVGSFTDTQYF
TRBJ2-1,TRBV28,CASSFHSGGRDEQFF
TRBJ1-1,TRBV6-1,CVCGGQMNTEAFF
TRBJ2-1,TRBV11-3,CASSLEGGMYNEQFF
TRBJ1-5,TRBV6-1,CASIPGGNQPQHF
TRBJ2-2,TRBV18,CASSPSLNTGELFF
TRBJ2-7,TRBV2,CASSPTGLEQYF
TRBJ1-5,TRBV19,CASSIGPGQGFGNQPQHF
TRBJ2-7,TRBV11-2,CASSFGLATSHEQYF
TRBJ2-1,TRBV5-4,CASSPGTGYNEQFF
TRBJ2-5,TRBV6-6,CASRRTGTLQETQYF
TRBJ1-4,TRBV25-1,CASTDTTNEKLFF
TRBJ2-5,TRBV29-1,CSVAVKTQYF
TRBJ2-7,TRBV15,CATSRGRLAGVNYEQYF
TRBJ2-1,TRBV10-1,CASSESTAQGDEQFF
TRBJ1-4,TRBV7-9,CASSLGHLNEKLFF
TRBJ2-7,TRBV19,CASTAGNYYEQYF
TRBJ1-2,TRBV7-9,CASSLAGLGRGYTF
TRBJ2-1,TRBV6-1,CASSEFPGLVRYEQFF